This TCR beta chain was sequenced in a study of blood T cell repertoires in COVID-19. Study details: From T cells, B-cell-depleted T cells, or PBMCs came the material, which was cDNA or gDNA.

This clone has only a few counts. Authors' data handling: Estimation of nucleated cell counts relied on the amplification of reference gene primers. The method was immunoSEQ multiplex PCR; TCRdb's version includes in-frame clones alone and lacks a portion of them. D and trimming were read from the DNA, whereas the V and J calls and clone size are those reported in that table. The sample records about 230,000 clones, less than 85% being singletons. Germline V gene sequence: CDR1 LNHNV, CDR2 YYDKDF (reference sequence). V was clipped by 1 base and J by 0 bases, with 16 bases between them. CDR3 size: 19 residues.

The TCR sequence derives from a woman aged 70-85 years with active or convalescent COVID-19. Sequencing input: peripheral blood. The J gene is TRBJ2-6, the V gene TRBV15, with D tentatively TRBD2 (6 bases). In DNA, the CDR3 is TGTGCCACCAGCAGAGGGGGTAGCGGTACTCTCTCTGGGGCCAACGTCCTGACTTTC. Translation gives CATSRGGSGTLSGANVLTF.